This T cell receptor beta chain appears in the sequencing data of a study of blood T cell repertoires in COVID-19. Study context: The study drew acute and convalescent COVID-19 samples from the United States, Italy and Spain.

Germline CDR1 KGHSH, CDR2 LQKENI. Between the trimmed V and J ends, which lost 5 bases and 5 bases, there was a span of 13 bases. CDR3 length: 14 residues. In the original analysis: Estimation of nucleated cell counts was performed using reference gene primer amplification. Assay used: immunoSEQ multiplex PCR; TCRdb lists only in-frame clones, some missing. V, J and clone size reflect that table, while D and trimming were determined from the DNA. The profile covers about 45,000 clones, with 70% to 90% appearing a single time and 7.5% to 10% taken by the ten largest. This receptor was identified in a human donor in a cohort sampled during active COVID-19. The sample taken for sequencing was peripheral blood. This chain links TRBV18 with TRBJ2-1; D gene uncertain. The CDR3 sequence is CASSAFSGHNEQFF. The CDR3 DNA reads TGTGCCAGCTCAGCATTTAGTGGGCACAATGAGCAGTTCTTC.